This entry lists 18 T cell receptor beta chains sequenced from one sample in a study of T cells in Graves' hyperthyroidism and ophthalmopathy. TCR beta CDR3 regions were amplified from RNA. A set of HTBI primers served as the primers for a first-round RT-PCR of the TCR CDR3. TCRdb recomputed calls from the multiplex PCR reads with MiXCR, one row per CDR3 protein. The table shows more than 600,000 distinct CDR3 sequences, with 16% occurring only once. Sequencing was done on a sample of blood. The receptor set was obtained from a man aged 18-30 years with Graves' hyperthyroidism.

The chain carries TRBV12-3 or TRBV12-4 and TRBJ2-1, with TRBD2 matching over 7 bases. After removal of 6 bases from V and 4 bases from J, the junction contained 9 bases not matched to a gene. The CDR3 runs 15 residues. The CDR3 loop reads CASSPGGGRYNEQFF. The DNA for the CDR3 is TGTGCCAGCAGCCCGGGGGGAGGGCGGTACAATGAGCAGTTCTTC.

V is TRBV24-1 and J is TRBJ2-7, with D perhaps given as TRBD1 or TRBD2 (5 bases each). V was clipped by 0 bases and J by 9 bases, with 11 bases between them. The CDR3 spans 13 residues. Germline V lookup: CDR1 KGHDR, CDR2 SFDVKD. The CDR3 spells CATSDLARDAQYF. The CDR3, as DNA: TGTGCCACCAGTGATTTGGCCAGGGACGCGCAGTACTTC.

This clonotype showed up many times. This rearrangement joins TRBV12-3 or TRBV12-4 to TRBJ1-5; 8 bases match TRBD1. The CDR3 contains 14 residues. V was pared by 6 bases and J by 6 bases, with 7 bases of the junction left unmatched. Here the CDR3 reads CASSRTGGIQPQHF. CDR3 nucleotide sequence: TGTGCCAGCAGCCGAACAGGGGGGATTCAGCCCCAGCATTTT.

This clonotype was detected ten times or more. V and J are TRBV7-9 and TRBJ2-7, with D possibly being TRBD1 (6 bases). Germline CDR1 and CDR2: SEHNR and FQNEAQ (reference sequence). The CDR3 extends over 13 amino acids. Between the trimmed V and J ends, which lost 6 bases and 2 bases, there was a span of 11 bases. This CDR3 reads CASSGRGPYEQYF. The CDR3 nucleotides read TGTGCCAGCAGTGGCAGGGGCCCCTACGAGCAGTACTTC.

The CDR3 here is CASRPQGAKNIQYF. The CDR3 nucleotides are TGTGCCAGTAGACCCCAGGGGGCCAAAAACATTCAGTACTTC. The chain joins TRBV19 to TRBJ2-4, with D possibly TRBD1 on 6 matching bases. This CDR3 has 14 amino acids. The germline V gene has CDR1 LNHDA and CDR2 SQIVND (reference sequence). V was trimmed by 6 bases and J by 1 base, leaving 10 bases between them.

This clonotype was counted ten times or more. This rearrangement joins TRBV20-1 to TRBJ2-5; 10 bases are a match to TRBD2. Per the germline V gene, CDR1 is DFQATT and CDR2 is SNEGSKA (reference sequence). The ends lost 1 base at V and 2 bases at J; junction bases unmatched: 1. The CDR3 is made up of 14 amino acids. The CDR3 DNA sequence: TGCAGTGCTAGAGGGACTAGCGGACAAGAGACCCAGTACTTC. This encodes CSARGTSGQETQYF.

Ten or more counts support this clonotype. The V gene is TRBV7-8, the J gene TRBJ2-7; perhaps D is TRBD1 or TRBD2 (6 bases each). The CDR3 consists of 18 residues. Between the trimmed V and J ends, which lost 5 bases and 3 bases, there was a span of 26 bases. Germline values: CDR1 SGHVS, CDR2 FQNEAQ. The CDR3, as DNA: TGTGCCAGCAGCGCCCCAATGGGGGCGGGATGGTTTGTCTACGAGCAGTACTTC. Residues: CASSAPMGAGWFVYEQYF.

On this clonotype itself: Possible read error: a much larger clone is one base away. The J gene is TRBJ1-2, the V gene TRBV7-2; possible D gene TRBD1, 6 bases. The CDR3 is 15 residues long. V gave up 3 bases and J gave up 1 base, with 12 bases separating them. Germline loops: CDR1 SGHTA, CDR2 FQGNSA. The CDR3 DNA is TGTGCCAGCAGCTTGTACAGGGCCCTTAACTATGGCTACACCTTC. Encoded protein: CASSLYRALNYGYTF.

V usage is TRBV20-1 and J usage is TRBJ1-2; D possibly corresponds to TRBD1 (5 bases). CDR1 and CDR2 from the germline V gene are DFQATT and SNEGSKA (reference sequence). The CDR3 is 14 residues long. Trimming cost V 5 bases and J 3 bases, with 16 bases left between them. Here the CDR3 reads CSAARRGDDYGYTF. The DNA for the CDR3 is TGCAGTGCTGCCCGGAGGGGCGATGACTATGGCTACACCTTC.

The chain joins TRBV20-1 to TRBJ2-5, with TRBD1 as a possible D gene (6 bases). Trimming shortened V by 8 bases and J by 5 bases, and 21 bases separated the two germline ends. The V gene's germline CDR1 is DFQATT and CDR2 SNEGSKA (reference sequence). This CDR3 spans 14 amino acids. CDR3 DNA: TGCAGTCCCAATCGCGGCAGGGGTGTTGAGACCCAGTACTTC. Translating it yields CSPNRGRGVETQYF.

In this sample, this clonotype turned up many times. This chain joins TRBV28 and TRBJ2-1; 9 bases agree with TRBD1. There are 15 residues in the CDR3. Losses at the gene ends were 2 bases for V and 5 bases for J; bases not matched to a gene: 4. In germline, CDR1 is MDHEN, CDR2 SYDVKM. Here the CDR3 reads CASSLGTGYDNEQFF. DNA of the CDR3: TGTGCCAGCAGTTTAGGGACAGGGTATGACAATGAGCAGTTCTTC.

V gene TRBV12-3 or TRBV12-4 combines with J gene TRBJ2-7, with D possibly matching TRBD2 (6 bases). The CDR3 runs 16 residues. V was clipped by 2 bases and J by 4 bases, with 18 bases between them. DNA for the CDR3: TGTGCCAGCAGTTTAAGAGGCGGGGCCGAGAGATACGAGCAGTACTTC. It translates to CASSLRGGAERYEQYF.

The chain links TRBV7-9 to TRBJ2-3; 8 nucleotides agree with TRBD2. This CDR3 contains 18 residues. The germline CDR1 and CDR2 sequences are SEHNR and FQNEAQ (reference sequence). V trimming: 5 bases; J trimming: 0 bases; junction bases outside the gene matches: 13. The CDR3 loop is CASSLTLFSSGSTDTQYF. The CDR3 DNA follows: TGTGCCAGCAGCCTGACTTTGTTTTCTAGCGGGAGCACAGATACGCAGTATTTT.

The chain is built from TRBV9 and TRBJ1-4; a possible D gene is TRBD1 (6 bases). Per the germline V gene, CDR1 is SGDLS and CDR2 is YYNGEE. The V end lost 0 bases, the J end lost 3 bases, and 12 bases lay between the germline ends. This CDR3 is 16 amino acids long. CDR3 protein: CASSVDDRRANEKLFF. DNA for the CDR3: TGTGCCAGCAGCGTAGATGACAGGCGGGCTAATGAAAAACTGTTTTTT.

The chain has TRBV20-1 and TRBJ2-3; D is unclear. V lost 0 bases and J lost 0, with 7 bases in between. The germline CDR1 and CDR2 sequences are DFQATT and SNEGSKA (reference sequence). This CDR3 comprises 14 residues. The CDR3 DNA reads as TGCAGTGCTAGAGATCAAGAGAGCACAGATACGCAGTATTTT. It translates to CSARDQESTDTQYF.

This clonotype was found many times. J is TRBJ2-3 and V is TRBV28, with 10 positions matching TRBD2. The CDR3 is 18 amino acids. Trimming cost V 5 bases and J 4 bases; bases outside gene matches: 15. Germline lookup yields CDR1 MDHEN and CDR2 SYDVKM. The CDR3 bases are TGTGCCAGCAGTCCCTGGGACAGTCCTAGCGGGAGCGCAGATACGCAGTATTTT. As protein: CASSPWDSPSGSADTQYF.

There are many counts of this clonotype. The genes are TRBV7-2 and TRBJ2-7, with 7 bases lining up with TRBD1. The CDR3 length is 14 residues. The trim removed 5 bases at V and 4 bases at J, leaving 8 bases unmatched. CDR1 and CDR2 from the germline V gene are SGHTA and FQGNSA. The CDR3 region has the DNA TGTGCCAGCAGCGTCGACAGGGTCGATTACGAGCAGTACTTC. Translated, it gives CASSVDRVDYEQYF.

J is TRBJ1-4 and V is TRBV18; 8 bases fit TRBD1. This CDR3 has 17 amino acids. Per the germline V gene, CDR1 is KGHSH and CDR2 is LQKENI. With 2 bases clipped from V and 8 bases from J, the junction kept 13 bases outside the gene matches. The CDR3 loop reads CASSPTAGGMSREKLFF. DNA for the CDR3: TGTGCCAGCTCACCAACGGCAGGGGGCATGAGTAGGGAAAAACTGTTTTTT.